This T cell receptor (beta chain) was identified in a study of blood T cell repertoires in COVID-19. Background on the study: COVID-19 samples, acute and convalescent, were from the United States, Italy and Spain. Nucleic acid was either cDNA or gDNA, and it came from T cells, B-cell-depleted T cells, or PBMCs.

In the authors' methods: The authors estimated nucleated cell counts from reference gene primer amplification. Data came from immunoSEQ multiplex PCR; TCRdb stores just in-frame clones and leaves some out. From that table come the V and J calls and clone size; the DNA was used to work out D and trimming. The table has 60,000 to 85,000 clones, around 78% seen once; the top ten hold 15% to 17%. V was clipped by 5 bases and J by 1 base; unmatched bases: 10. The CDR3 has 18 residues. Germline CDR1 reads MNHEY; CDR2 reads SMNVEV (reference sequence). The sequencing sample was made of peripheral blood. The TCR originated in a human donor in a cohort sampled during active COVID-19. V is TRBV27 and J is TRBJ2-3; 12 nucleotides match TRBD2. The CDR3 loop reads CASSPTRTSGARTDTQYF. The CDR3 DNA reads TGTGCCAGCAGTCCTACCCGGACTAGCGGGGCCCGCACAGATACGCAGTATTTT.